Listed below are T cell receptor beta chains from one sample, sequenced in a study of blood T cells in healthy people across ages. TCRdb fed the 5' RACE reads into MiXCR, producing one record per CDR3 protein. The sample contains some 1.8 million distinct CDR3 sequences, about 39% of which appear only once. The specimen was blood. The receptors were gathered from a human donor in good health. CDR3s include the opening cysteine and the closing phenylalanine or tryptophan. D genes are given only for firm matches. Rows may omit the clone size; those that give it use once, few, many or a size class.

CDR3 DNA: TGTGCCAGCAGCTTAGAGTCAGGGTGGTCCTACGAGCAGTACTTC
CDR3 protein: CASSLESGWSYEQYF
D gene: .
clone size: few
J gene: TRBJ2-7
V gene: TRBV7-2

CDR3 DNA: TGTGCCATCAGGCGACAGGGGGCGACCTACGAGCAGTACTTC
CDR3 protein: CAIRRQGATYEQYF
D gene: TRBD1
clone size: .
J gene: TRBJ2-7
V gene: TRBV10-3

CDR3 DNA: TGCGCCAGCAGCCAAGGGACCGGGACACGACAAGAGACCCAGTACTTC
CDR3 protein: CASSQGTGTRQETQYF
D gene: .
clone size: few
J gene: TRBJ2-5
V gene: TRBV4-3

CDR3 DNA: TGTGCCAGCAGTCGGTCTACTGTGGGCTATGGCTACACCTTC
CDR3 protein: CASSRSTVGYGYTF
D gene: .
clone size: few
J gene: TRBJ1-2
V gene: TRBV6-5

CDR3 DNA: TGTGCCAGCAGCCCTCCAAGCCCTAACTATGGCTACACCTTC
CDR3 protein: CASSPPSPNYGYTF
D gene: .
clone size: .
J gene: TRBJ1-2
V gene: TRBV6-5

CDR3 DNA: TGTGCCAGCAGTGAATGGGGTTCCTACAATGAGCAGTTCTTC
CDR3 protein: CASSEWGSYNEQFF
D gene: .
clone size: .
J gene: TRBJ2-1
V gene: TRBV2

CDR3 DNA: TGTGCCACCAGTAACCTGACAGGGAGTGGCCACAATGAGCAGTTCTTC
CDR3 protein: CATSNLTGSGHNEQFF
D gene: TRBD1
clone size: .
J gene: TRBJ2-1
V gene: TRBV24-1

CDR3 DNA: TGTGCCAGCCGTCCATGGGACAGGGGGAACGAGCAGTACTTC
CDR3 protein: CASRPWDRGNEQYF
D gene: TRBD1
clone size: few
J gene: TRBJ2-7
V gene: TRBV7-9

CDR3 DNA: TGCAGCGTTGTTGCGTCTACTAACACTGAAGCTTTCTTT
CDR3 protein: CSVVASTNTEAFF
D gene: .
clone size: few
J gene: TRBJ1-1
V gene: TRBV29-1

CDR3 DNA: TGCAGTGCCCCGGCCGGGGGGGCAGCAGATACGCAGTATTTT
CDR3 protein: CSAPAGGAADTQYF
D gene: TRBD2
clone size: .
J gene: TRBJ2-3
V gene: TRBV20-1

CDR3 DNA: TGTGCCAGCAGTTTATCGGGCCAGGTCGATTATGGCTACACCTTC
CDR3 protein: CASSLSGQVDYGYTF
D gene: .
clone size: .
J gene: TRBJ1-2
V gene: TRBV27